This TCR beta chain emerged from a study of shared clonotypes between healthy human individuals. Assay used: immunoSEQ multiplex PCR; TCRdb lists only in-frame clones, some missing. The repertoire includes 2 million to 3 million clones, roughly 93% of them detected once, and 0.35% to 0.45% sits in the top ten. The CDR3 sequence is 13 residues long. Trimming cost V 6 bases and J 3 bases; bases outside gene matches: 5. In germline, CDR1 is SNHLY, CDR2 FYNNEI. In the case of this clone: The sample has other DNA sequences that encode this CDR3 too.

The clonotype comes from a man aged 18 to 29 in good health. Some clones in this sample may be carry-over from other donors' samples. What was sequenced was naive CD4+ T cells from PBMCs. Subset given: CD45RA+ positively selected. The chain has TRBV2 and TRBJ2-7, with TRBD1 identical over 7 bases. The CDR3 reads CASSRGQSYEQYF. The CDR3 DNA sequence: TGTGCCAGCAGCCGGGGACAGAGCTACGAGCAGTACTTC.